This T cell receptor (beta chain) was observed in a study of T-cell reconstitution after alpha-beta-depleted transplantation in children. TCRbeta library construction was performed incorporating unique molecular identifiers. TCRdb reprocessed the PCR reads via MiXCR and lists one record per CDR3 protein. The table lists fewer than 400,000 distinct CDR3 sequences, about 20% of them singletons. V lost 4 bases to trimming and J lost 4 bases, with 10 bases between them. This CDR3 contains 13 residues. Germline CDR1 reads LGHDT; CDR2 reads YNNKEL (reference sequence). This receptor was identified in a human donor who donated a stem cell graft to a child with acute myeloid leukemia. The V and J genes are TRBV3-1 and TRBJ1-1, with D hard to call. Sequenced material: PBMCs from the stem cell graft donor, taken from the stem cell graft. This CDR3 is CASSPQWITEAFF. CDR3 coding DNA: TGTGCCAGCAGCCCACAGTGGATCACTGAAGCTTTCTTT.